The text below deals with one T cell receptor beta chain. The germline gives CDR1 MNHEY, CDR2 SVGAGI. V shed 6 bases and J 6 bases; nucleotides not matched to a gene: 6. CDR3 length: 13 amino acids. The source of the sample is a study of blood T cell repertoires in COVID-19. Study summary: The United States, Italy and Spain supplied acute and convalescent COVID-19 samples. The analysed material was cDNA or gDNA that came from T cells, B-cell-depleted T cells, or PBMCs.

Original handling: By means of reference gene primer amplification, nucleated cell counts were estimated. TCRdb keeps only in-frame clones here, not all; method: immunoSEQ multiplex PCR. The DNA gave D and trimming, while V, J and clone size come from that table. The sample holds 55,000 to 80,000 clones; 83% are singletons and the top ten take roughly 6%. V is TRBV6-5 and J is TRBJ1-1; 8 bases agree with TRBD1. The sequencing input was peripheral blood. This TCR came from a human donor in a cohort sampled during active COVID-19. The CDR3 loop is CASSHGQGSEAFF. The DNA for the CDR3 is TGTGCCAGCAGCCACGGACAGGGATCTGAAGCTTTCTTT.